The 24 T cell receptor beta chains below come from one sample, sequenced in a study of radiation and T cells in renal cell carcinoma. Documented time point: blood 4 weeks post-SBRT, at nephrectomy. Treatment here: 15 Gy SBRT to primary tumor, nephrectomy 4 weeks later. Profiled with immunoSEQ multiplex PCR; TCRdb holds only in-frame clones, not every one. The sample has about 100,000 clones; 70% to 85% are singletons. Sample: blood, taken from a patient whose treatment included radiotherapy and nephrectomy. All receptors come from a man aged 55 to 70 with renal cell carcinoma.

The V call is TRBV5-1, the J call TRBJ1-1, with D hard to call. V gave up 4 bases and J gave up 3 bases, with 13 bases separating them. The length of the CDR3 is 14 residues. Germline assignment: CDR1 SGHRS and CDR2 YFSETQ. The CDR3 DNA sequence: TGCGCCAGCAGCAACGAAGGGAGGGACACTGAAGCTTTCTTT. This codes for CASSNEGRDTEAFF.

The chain combines TRBV28 with TRBJ2-2; D assignment may be TRBD1 or TRBD2 (5 bases each). This CDR3 spans 16 amino acids. V was clipped by 4 bases and J by 7 bases, with 19 bases between them. Germline CDR1 reads MDHEN; CDR2 reads SYDVKM. CDR3 coding DNA: TGTGCCAGCAGTTCCCCTGGGGGAGAGTTAGGCGGGGAGCTGTTTTTT. It translates to CASSSPGGELGGELFF.

The chain combines TRBV11-3 with TRBJ2-7, with a tentative D call TRBD1 (6 bases). CDR3 length: 13 amino acids. Germline V gene lookup returns CDR1 SGHNT and CDR2 YENEEA. V lost 5 bases, J lost 5 bases, and 13 bases lay in between. The CDR3 bases are TGTGCCAGCAGCCACAGGGTATCGGACGAGCAGTACTTC. Its protein product is CASSHRVSDEQYF.

The rearrangement links TRBV11-2 to TRBJ1-2, with D possibly matching TRBD1 (5 bases). V was cut by 0 bases and J by 4 bases, with 15 bases left in between. Germline lookup yields CDR1 SGHAT and CDR2 FQNNGV. The CDR3 sequence is 16 residues long. CDR3 DNA sequence: TGTGCCAGCAGCTTAGACGGGGCCCGGGGATTCTATGGCTACACCTTC. Translating it yields CASSLDGARGFYGYTF.

The V and J genes are TRBV6-6 and TRBJ1-1; the D gene is possibly TRBD1 (5 bases). Germline CDR1 MNHNY, CDR2 SVGAGI (reference sequence). V was shortened by 5 bases and J by 7 bases, with 8 bases between the two germline ends. The CDR3 consists of 11 residues. The CDR3 here is CASSPQGEAFF. In nucleotides, the CDR3 is TGTGCCAGCAGTCCTCAGGGTGAAGCTTTCTTT.

The V gene is TRBV19, the J gene TRBJ1-3; D is possibly TRBD1 (5 bases). The CDR3 consists of 16 residues. V was trimmed by 6 bases and J by 4 bases, leaving 19 bases between them. The germline V gene has CDR1 LNHDA and CDR2 SQIVND (reference sequence). This CDR3 reads CASSFRVRDGGNTIYF. CDR3 nucleotide sequence: TGTGCCAGTAGCTTTCGGGTCCGGGACGGCGGAAACACCATATATTTT.

V is TRBV7-9 and J is TRBJ2-7; 11 nucleotides match TRBD1. Per the germline V gene, CDR1 is SEHNR and CDR2 is FQNEAQ (reference sequence). The CDR3 spans 17 residues. V was pared by 5 bases and J by 4 bases, with 13 bases of the junction left unmatched. The CDR3 protein is CASSPHRRDRGFYEQYF. The CDR3 bases are TGTGCCAGCAGCCCCCACCGCCGGGACAGGGGGTTTTACGAGCAGTACTTC.

The chain employs TRBV7-2 and TRBJ2-1; 9 nucleotides agree with TRBD2. The junction had 5 bases not matched to a gene; V was cut back by 3 bases and J by 5 bases. The CDR3 extends over 15 amino acids. CDR1 SGHTA and CDR2 FQGNSA come from the germline V gene. The CDR3 DNA follows: TGTGCCAGCAGCTTCGCTAGCGGGAATAACAATGAGCAGTTCTTC. It specifies CASSFASGNNNEQFF.

This rearrangement joins TRBV7-3 to TRBJ2-5, with 9 bases matching TRBD2. The CDR3 contains 14 residues. V shed 5 bases, J shed 8 bases, and the junction held 9 bases outside the gene matches. CDR1 and CDR2 from the germline V gene are SGHTA and FQGTGA. CDR3 sequence: CASSPSGVGGTQYF. The CDR3 DNA follows: TGTGCCAGCAGCCCTAGCGGGGTGGGAGGAACCCAGTACTTC.

This chain uses TRBV28 with TRBJ2-1, with 8 positions matching TRBD1. The CDR3 is 15 residues long. V lost 5 bases and J lost 3; bases outside the gene matches: 6. Germline V CDR1 and CDR2: MDHEN, SYDVKM. In DNA, the CDR3 is TGTGCCAGCAGTGTGCCCGGGACAGGCTACAATGAGCAGTTCTTC. Translated: CASSVPGTGYNEQFF. The full variable domain, in which reference TRBV28 and TRBJ2-1 provide the parts outside the CDR3, is DVKVTQSSRYLVKRTGEKVFLECVQDMDHENMFWYRQDPGLGLRLIYFSYDVKMKEKGDIPEGYSVSREKKERFSLILESASTNQTSMYLCASSVPGTGYNEQFFGPGTRLTVL.

V and J are TRBV10-3 and TRBJ2-1; D may be TRBD1 or TRBD2 (7 bases each). The germline gives CDR1 ENHRY, CDR2 SYGVKD. Trimming shortened V by 3 bases and J by 7 bases, and 16 bases separated the two germline ends. This CDR3 comprises 15 residues. Here the CDR3 reads CAISDRDREGNEQFF. The CDR3 nucleotides read TGTGCCATCAGTGATCGAGACAGGGAGGGAAATGAGCAGTTCTTC.

V and J are TRBV28 and TRBJ1-2; D call uncertain. CDR3 size: 15 residues. V gave up 3 bases and J gave up 2 bases, with 13 bases separating them. Germline CDR1 is MDHEN and CDR2 is SYDVKM. The DNA of the CDR3 is TGTGCCAGCAGTTTGGATTTCACCCCAAACTATGGCTACACCTTC. Protein product: CASSLDFTPNYGYTF.

The chain uses TRBV7-9 and TRBJ2-7; the D gene is possibly TRBD2 (6 bases). Germline V lookup: CDR1 SEHNR, CDR2 FQNEAQ (reference sequence). CDR3 length: 16 amino acids. V was pared by 6 bases and J by 3 bases, with 21 bases between. The CDR3: CASSNPPGTRDYEQYF. As DNA, the CDR3 is TGTGCCAGCAGTAATCCTCCAGGGACTCGAGACTACGAGCAGTACTTC.

This clone showed up just a few times. The chain links TRBV19 to TRBJ1-4, with a tentative D call TRBD1 (5 bases). This CDR3 region has 14 residues. Germline CDR1 is LNHDA and CDR2 is SQIVND (reference sequence). V gave up 4 bases and J gave up 10 bases, with 16 bases separating them. This CDR3 reads CASSRGAAAPKLFF. CDR3 DNA: TGTGCCAGTAGTAGGGGCGCAGCTGCACCAAAACTGTTTTTT.

The chain uses TRBV7-3 and TRBJ2-3, with D possibly being TRBD1 (5 bases). The CDR3 has 14 residues. Germline V lookup: CDR1 SGHTA, CDR2 FQGTGA. V lost 5 bases, J lost 2 bases, and 11 bases lay in between. CDR3 amino acids: CASSQGTSTDTQYF. The DNA for the CDR3 is TGTGCCAGCAGCCAGGGTACCTCCACAGATACGCAGTATTTT.

The J gene is TRBJ1-2, the V gene TRBV4-3; the match to TRBD1 covers 10 bases. V was pared by 4 bases and J by 3 bases, with 5 bases of the junction left unmatched. CDR1 and CDR2 from the germline V gene are LGHNA and YSLEER. This CDR3 is 15 amino acids long. CDR3 residues: CASSRQGASDYGYTF. In DNA form, the CDR3 reads TGCGCCAGCAGCCGACAGGGGGCGTCTGACTATGGCTACACCTTC.

V usage is TRBV27 and J usage is TRBJ2-1; 7 bases map to TRBD1. V dropped 4 bases and J dropped 3; count of bases not matched to a gene: 9. The CDR3 consists of 16 residues. In germline, CDR1 is MNHEY, CDR2 SMNVEV (reference sequence). The CDR3, as DNA: TGTGCCAGCAGTTCGACGACTCAGGGGGTCTACAATGAGCAGTTCTTC. Protein: CASSSTTQGVYNEQFF.

The chain uses TRBV11-3 and TRBJ1-1, with no clear D. The V end was cut by 1 base, the J end by 1 base, with 7 bases between. The CDR3 sequence is 14 residues long. From germline, CDR1 is SGHNT and CDR2 YENEEA. The CDR3, as DNA: TGTGCCAGCAGCTTAGGACCGGGGAACACTGAAGCTTTCTTT. This encodes CASSLGPGNTEAFF. The complete variable domain, with remaining parts taken from reference TRBV11-3 and TRBJ1-1, reads EAGVVQSPRYKIIEKKQPVAFWCNPISGHNTLYWYLQNLGQGPELLIRYENEEAVDDSQLPKDRFSAERLKGVDSTLKIQPAELGDSAVYLCASSLGPGNTEAFFGQGTRLTVV.

CDR3 in amino acids: CASSERGTPSTDTQYF. The CDR3 region has the DNA TGTGCCAGCAGTGAAAGGGGGACTCCTAGCACAGATACGCAGTATTTT. The gene calls are TRBV6-1 and TRBJ2-3; D may correspond to TRBD1 or TRBD2 (6 bases each). V was shortened by 2 bases and J by 0 bases, with 12 bases between the two germline ends. CDR3 size: 16 residues. CDR1 and CDR2 from the germline V gene are MNHNS and SASEGT.

The J gene is TRBJ1-5, the V gene TRBV29-1, with 10 bases fitting TRBD1. The CDR3 sequence is 14 residues long. V lost 8 bases and J lost 6; bases outside the gene matches: 10. Germline CDR1 is SQVTM and CDR2 is ANQGSEA. For the CDR3, the DNA is TGCAGCACCTGGAGATGGGACAGGGGTCAGCCCCAGCATTTT. Translated: CSTWRWDRGQPQHF.

The chain has TRBV4-1 and TRBJ1-1; D gene ambiguous. CDR1 MGHRA and CDR2 YSYEKL come from the germline V gene. V lost 1 base to trimming and J lost 4 bases, with 16 bases between them. The CDR3 spans 16 residues. In DNA, the CDR3 is TGCGCCAGCAGCCAAGTGAGGACTTACCCAGTCACTGAAGCTTTCTTT. Encoded protein: CASSQVRTYPVTEAFF.

This chain uses TRBV7-2 with TRBJ2-1; 9 positions agree with TRBD1. The CDR3 loop spans 16 amino acids. V trimming: 4 bases; J trimming: 8 bases; junction bases outside the gene matches: 12. Germline V gene sequence: CDR1 SGHTA, CDR2 FQGNSA. CDR3: CASSSGGTGLGHEQFF. CDR3 nucleotides: TGTGCCAGCAGCTCCGGAGGGACAGGGCTCGGTCATGAGCAGTTCTTC.

The chain is built from TRBV7-2 and TRBJ2-7; 10 nucleotides align to TRBD1. The CDR3 spans 18 residues. V dropped 2 bases and J dropped 5; count of bases not matched to a gene: 15. Germline CDR1 reads SGHTA; CDR2 reads FQGNSA. CDR3 DNA: TGTGCCAGCAGCTTAAGGGGTCCGGGACAGGGGCCCACTGACGAGCAGTACTTC. Translated, it gives CASSLRGPGQGPTDEQYF.

V usage is TRBV6-5 and J usage is TRBJ2-7, with a tentative D call TRBD1 (5 bases). Germline lookup yields CDR1 MNHEY and CDR2 SVGAGI. Trimming removed 6 bases from V and 1 base from J, with 13 bases in between. The CDR3 contains 14 residues. CDR3 amino acids: CASRNKGSSYEQYF. The CDR3 region has the DNA TGTGCCAGCAGAAACAAGGGGTCGTCCTACGAGCAGTACTTC.